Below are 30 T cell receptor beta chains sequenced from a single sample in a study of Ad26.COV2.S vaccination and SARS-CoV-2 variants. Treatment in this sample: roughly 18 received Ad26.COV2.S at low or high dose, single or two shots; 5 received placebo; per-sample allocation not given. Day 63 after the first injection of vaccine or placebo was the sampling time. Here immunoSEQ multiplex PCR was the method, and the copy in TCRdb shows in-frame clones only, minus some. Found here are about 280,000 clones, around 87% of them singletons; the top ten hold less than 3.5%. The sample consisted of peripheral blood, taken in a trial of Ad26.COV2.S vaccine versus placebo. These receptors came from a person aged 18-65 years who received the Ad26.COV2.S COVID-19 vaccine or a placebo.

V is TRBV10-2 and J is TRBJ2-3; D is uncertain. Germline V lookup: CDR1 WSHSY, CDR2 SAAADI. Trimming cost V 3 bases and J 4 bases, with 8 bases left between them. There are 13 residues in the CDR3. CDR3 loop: CASSEHGADTQYF. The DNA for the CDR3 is TGCGCCAGCAGTGAACATGGAGCAGATACGCAGTATTTT.

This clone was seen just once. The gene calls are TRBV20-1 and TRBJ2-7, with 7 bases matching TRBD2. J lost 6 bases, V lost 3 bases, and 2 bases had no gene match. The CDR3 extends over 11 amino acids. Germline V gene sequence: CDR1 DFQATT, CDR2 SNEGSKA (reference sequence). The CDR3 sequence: CSASREGEQYF. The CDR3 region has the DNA TGCAGTGCTAGTAGGGAGGGCGAGCAGTACTTC.

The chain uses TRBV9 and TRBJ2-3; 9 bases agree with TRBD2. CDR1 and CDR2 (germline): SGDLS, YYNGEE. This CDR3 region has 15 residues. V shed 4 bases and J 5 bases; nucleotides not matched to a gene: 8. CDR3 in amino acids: CASSRAGGLIDTQYF. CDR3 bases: TGTGCCAGCAGCCGAGCGGGGGGCCTGATAGATACGCAGTATTTT.

This CDR3 reads CASRQLVSETQYF. Written as DNA, the CDR3 is TGTGCCAGCAGGCAACTAGTTTCGGAGACCCAGTACTTC. V is TRBV6-4 and J is TRBJ2-5, with D possibly matching TRBD2 (5 bases). V was cut by 6 bases and J by 5 bases, with 13 bases left in between. The CDR3 spans 13 residues. The germline CDR1 and CDR2 sequences are MRHNA and SNTAGT.

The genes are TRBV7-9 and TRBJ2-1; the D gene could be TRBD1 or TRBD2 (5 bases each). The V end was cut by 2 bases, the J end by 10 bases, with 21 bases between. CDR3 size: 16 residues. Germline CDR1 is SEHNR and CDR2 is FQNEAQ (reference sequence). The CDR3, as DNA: TGTGCCAGCAGCTTATTGACGAGTCCCGCTTGGGGGGAGCAGTTCTTC. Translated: CASSLLTSPAWGEQFF.

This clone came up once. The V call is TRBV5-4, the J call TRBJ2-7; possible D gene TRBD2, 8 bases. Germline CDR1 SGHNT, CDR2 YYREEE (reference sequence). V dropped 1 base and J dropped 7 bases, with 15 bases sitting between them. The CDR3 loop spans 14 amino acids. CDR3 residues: CASSLTGRGREQYF. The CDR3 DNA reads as TGTGCCAGCAGCTTGACCGGGAGGGGGCGTGAGCAGTACTTC.

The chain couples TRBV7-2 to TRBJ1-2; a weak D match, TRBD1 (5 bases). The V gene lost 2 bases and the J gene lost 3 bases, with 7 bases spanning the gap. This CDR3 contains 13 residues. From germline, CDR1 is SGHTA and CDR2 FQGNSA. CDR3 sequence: CASSLPTDYGYTF. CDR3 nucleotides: TGTGCCAGCAGCTTACCGACAGACTATGGCTACACCTTC.

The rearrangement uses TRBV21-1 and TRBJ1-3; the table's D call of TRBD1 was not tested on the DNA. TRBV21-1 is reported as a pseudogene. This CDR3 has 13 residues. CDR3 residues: CASKPDSRDTIYF. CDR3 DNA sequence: TGTGCCAGCAAACCGGACAGTCGAGACACCATATATTTT.

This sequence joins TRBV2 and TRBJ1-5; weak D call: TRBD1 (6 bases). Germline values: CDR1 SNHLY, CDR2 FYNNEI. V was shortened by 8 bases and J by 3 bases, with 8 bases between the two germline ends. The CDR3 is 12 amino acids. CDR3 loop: CASQGTNQPQHF. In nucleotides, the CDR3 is TGTGCCAGCCAGGGGACCAATCAGCCCCAGCATTTT.

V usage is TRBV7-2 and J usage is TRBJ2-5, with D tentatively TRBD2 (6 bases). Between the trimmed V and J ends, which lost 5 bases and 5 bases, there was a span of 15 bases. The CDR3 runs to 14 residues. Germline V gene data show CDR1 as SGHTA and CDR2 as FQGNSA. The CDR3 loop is CASSQQTSGETQYF. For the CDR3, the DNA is TGTGCCAGCAGCCAACAGACTAGTGGCGAGACCCAGTACTTC.

Here the CDR3 reads CASSGPDRDYANYGYTF. In DNA form, the CDR3 reads TGTGCCAGCAGTGGACCGGACAGGGACTACGCTAACTATGGCTACACCTTC. The chain couples TRBV25-1 to TRBJ1-2, with TRBD1 matching 8 bases. This CDR3 comprises 17 residues. CDR1 and CDR2 (germline): MGHDK, SYGVNS. V shed 4 bases, J shed 0 bases, and the junction held 10 bases outside the gene matches.

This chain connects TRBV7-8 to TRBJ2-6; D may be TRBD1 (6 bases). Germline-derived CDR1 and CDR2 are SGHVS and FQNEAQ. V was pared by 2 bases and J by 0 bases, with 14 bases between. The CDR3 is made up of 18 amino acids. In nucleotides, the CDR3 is TGTGCCAGCAGCTTATTTACAGGGTTTAGCTCTGGGGCCAACGTCCTGACTTTC. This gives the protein CASSLFTGFSSGANVLTF.

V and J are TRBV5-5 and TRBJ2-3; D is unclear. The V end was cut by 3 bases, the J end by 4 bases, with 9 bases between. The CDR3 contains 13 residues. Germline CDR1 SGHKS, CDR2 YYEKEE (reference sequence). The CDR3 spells CASSSIWADTQYF. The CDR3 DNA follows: TGTGCCAGCAGCTCCATATGGGCAGATACGCAGTATTTT.

CDR3 sequence reads: CASSPLALARSERDTQYF. Here the CDR3 DNA reads TGTGCCAGCTCACCCTTAGCACTAGCGCGGAGCGAACGAGATACGCAGTATTTT. The rearrangement joins TRBV18 to TRBJ2-3, with 7 bases aligning to TRBD2. With V trimmed by 3 bases and J by 5 bases, 17 bases remained unmatched. Looked up from germline, CDR1 is KGHSH and CDR2 is LQKENI. CDR3 length: 18 amino acids.

DNA for the CDR3: TGTGCCAGCAGCTCCCCGGGACTAGCGGCGAGCTCCTACGAGCAGTACTTC. The encoded protein is CASSSPGLAASSYEQYF. V usage is TRBV7-2 and J usage is TRBJ2-7; TRBD2 agrees at 11 bases. V lost 4 bases, J lost 0 bases, and 8 bases stayed unmatched. Germline values: CDR1 SGHTA, CDR2 FQGNSA. CDR3 length: 17 amino acids.

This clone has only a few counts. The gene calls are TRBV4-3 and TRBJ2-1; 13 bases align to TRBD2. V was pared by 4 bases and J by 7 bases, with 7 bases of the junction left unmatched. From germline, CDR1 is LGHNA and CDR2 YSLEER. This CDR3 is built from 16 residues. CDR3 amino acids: CASSRLLAGGKNEQFF. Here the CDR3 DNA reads TGCGCCAGCAGCCGCCTACTAGCGGGGGGGAAGAATGAGCAGTTCTTC.

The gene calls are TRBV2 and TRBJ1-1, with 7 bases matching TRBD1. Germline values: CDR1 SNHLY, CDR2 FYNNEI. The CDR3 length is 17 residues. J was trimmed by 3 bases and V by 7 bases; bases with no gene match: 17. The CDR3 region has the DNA TGTGCCAGCACCTCGGACAGGTCCCGACATAGGGACACTGAAGCTTTCTTT. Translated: CASTSDRSRHRDTEAFF.

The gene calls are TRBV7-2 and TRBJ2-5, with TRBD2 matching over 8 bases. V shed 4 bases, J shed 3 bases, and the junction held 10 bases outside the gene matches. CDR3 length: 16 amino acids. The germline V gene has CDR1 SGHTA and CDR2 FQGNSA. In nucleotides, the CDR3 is TGTGCCAGCAGCTGGCCGGGGGATAGCGGGGAAGAGACCCAGTACTTC. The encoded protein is CASSWPGDSGEETQYF.

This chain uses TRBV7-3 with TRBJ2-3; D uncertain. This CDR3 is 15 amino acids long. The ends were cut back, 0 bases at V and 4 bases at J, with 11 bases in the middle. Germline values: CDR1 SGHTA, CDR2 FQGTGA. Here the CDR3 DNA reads TGTGCCAGCAGCTTAACCCCCTCTATGGCAGATACGCAGTATTTT. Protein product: CASSLTPSMADTQYF. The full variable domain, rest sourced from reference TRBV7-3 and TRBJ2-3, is GAGVSQTPSNKVTEKGKYVELRCDPISGHTALYWYRQSLGQGPEFLIYFQGTGAADDSGLPNDRFFAVRPEGSVSTLKIQRTERGDSAVYLCASSLTPSMADTQYFGPGTRLTVL.

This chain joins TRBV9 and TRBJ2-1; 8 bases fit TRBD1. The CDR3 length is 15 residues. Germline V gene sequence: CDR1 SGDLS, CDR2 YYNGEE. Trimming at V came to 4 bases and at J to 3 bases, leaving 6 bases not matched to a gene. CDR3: CASSREGQDYNEQFF. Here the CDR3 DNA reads TGTGCCAGCAGCCGTGAGGGACAGGACTACAATGAGCAGTTCTTC.

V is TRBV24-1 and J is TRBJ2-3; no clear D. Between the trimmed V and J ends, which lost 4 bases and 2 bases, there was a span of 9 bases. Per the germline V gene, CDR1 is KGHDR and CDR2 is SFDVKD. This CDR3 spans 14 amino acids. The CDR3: CATSESGDTDTQYF. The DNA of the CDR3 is TGTGCCACCAGTGAATCAGGAGACACAGATACGCAGTATTTT.

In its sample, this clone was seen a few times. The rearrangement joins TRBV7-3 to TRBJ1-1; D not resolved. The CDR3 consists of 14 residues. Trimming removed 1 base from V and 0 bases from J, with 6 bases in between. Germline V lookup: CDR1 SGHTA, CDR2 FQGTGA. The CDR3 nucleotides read TGTGCCAGCAGCTTAAGCGCCTTGAACACTGAAGCTTTCTTT. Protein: CASSLSALNTEAFF.

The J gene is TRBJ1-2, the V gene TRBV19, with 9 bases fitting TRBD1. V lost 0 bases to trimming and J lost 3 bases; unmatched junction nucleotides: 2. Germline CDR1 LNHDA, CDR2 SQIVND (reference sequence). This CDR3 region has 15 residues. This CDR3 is CASSIEGQGDYGYTF. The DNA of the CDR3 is TGTGCCAGTAGTATAGAGGGACAGGGAGACTATGGCTACACCTTC.

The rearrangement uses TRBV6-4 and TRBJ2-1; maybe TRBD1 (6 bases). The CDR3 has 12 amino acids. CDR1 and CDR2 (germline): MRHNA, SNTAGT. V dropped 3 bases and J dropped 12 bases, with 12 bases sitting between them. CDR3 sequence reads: CASSESGGPQFF. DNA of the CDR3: TGTGCCAGCAGTGAATCTGGGGGCCCGCAGTTCTTC.

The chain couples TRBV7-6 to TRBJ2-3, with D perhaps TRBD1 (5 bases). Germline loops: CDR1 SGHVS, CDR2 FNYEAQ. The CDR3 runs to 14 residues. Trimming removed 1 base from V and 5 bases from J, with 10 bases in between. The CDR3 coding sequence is TGTGCCAGCAGCTTAGGGTCTACAGGAGATACGCAGTATTTT. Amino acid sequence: CASSLGSTGDTQYF.

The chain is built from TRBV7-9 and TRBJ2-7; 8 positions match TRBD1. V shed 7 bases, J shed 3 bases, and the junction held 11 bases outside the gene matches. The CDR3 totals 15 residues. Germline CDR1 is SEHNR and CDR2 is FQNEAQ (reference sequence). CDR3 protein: CASTRRTGMDYEQYF. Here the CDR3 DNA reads TGTGCCAGCACTCGGCGGACAGGGATGGACTACGAGCAGTACTTC.

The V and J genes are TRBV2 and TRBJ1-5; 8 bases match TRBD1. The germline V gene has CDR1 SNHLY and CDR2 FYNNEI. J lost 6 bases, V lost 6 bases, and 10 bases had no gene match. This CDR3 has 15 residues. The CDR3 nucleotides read TGTGCCAGCAGAGAGGGGACAGGTGGAGGTCAGCCCCAGCATTTT. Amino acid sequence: CASREGTGGGQPQHF.

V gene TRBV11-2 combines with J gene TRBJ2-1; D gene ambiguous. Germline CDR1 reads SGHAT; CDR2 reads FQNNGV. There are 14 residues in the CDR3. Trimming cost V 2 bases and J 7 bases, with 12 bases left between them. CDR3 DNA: TGTGCCAGCAGCTTACCCCTCTCTGGGAATGAGCAGTTCTTC. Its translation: CASSLPLSGNEQFF.

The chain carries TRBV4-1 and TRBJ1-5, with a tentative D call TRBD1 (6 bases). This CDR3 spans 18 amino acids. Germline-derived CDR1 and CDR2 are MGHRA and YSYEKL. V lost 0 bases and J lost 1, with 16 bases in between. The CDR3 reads CASSQDLRGGASNQPQHF. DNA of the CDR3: TGCGCCAGCAGCCAAGATCTGCGCGGGGGCGCGAGCAATCAGCCCCAGCATTTT.

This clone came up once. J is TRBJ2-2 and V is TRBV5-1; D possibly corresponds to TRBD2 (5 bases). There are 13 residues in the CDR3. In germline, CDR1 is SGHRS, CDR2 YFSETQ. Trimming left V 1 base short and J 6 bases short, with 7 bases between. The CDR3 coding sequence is TGCGCCAGCAGCTTGCTGGAGGCCGGGGAGCTGTTTTTT. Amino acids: CASSLLEAGELFF. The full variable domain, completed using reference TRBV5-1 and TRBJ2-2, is KAGVTQTPRYLIKTRGQQVTLSCSPISGHRSVSWYQQTPGQGLQFLFEYFSETQRNKGNFPGRFSGRQFSNSRSEMNVSTLELGDSALYLCASSLLEAGELFFGEGSRLTVL.